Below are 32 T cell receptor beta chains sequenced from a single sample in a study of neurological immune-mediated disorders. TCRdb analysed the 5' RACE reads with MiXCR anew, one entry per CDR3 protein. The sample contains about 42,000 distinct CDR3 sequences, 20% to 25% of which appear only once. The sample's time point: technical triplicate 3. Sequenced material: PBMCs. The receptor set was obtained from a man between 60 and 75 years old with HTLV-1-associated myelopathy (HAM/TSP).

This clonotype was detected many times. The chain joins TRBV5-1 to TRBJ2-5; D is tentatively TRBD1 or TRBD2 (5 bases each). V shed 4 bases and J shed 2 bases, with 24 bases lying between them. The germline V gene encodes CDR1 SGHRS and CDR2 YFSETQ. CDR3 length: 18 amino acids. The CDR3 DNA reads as TGCGCCAGCAGCCCGGGGACGACCAGCCTTCTTGGGCAAGAGACCCAGTACTTC. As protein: CASSPGTTSLLGQETQYF.

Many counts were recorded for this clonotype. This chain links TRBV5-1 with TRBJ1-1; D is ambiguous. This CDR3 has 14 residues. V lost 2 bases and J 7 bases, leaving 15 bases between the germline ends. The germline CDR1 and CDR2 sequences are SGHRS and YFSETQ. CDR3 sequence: CASSLTGESGEAFF. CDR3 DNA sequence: TGCGCCAGCAGCTTAACCGGAGAGTCGGGTGAAGCTTTCTTT.

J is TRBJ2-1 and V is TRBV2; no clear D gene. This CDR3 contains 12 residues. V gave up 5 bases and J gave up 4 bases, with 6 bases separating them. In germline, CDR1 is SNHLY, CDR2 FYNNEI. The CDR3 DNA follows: TGTGCCAGCAGTTACGATTACAATGAGCAGTTCTTC. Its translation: CASSYDYNEQFF.

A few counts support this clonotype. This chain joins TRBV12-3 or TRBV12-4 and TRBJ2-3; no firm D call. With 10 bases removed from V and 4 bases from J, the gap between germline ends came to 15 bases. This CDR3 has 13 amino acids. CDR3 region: CATRRRAADTQYF. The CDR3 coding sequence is TGTGCCACCAGAAGGCGCGCGGCAGATACGCAGTATTTT.

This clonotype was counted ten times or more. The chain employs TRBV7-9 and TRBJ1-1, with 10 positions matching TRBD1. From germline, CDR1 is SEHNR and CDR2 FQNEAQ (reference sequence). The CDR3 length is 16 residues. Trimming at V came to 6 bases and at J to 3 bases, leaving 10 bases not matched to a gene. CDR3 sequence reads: CASRLPPGTGDTEAFF. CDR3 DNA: TGTGCCAGCAGGCTTCCGCCGGGGACAGGGGACACTGAAGCTTTCTTT.

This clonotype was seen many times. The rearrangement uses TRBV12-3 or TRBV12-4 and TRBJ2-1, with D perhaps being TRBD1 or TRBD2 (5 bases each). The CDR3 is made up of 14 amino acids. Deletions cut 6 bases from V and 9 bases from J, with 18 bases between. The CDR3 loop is CASRKGTGTSEQFF. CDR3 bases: TGTGCCAGCAGGAAAGGGACGGGGACGAGTGAGCAGTTCTTC.

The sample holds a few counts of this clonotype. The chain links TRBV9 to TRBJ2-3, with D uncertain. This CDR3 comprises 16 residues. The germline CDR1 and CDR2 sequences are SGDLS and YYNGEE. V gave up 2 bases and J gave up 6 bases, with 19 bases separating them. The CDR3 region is CASSVGYDRLTDTQYF. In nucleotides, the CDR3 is TGTGCCAGCAGCGTTGGGTATGACCGCTTGACGGATACGCAGTATTTT.

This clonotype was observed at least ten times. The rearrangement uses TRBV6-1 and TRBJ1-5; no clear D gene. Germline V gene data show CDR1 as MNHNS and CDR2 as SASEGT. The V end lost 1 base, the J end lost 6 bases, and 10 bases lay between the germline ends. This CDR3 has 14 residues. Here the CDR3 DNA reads TGTGCCAGCAGTGAAGTGGACCCCTTTCAGCCCCAGCATTTT. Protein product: CASSEVDPFQPQHF.

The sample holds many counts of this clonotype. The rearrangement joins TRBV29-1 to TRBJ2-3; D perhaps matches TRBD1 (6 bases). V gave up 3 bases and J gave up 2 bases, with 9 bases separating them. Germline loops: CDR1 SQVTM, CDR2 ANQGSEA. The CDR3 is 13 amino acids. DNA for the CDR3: TGCAGCGTTGACAGGGGATACACAGATACGCAGTATTTT. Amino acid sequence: CSVDRGYTDTQYF.

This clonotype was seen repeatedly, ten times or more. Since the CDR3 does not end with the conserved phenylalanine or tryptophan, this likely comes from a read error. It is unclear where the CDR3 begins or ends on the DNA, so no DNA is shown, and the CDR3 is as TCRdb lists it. CDR3 amino acids: CASSSPRRVGPGI. The rearrangement uses TRBV28 and TRBJ1-1. The CDR3 length equals 13 residues, ends included. CDR1 MDHEN and CDR2 SYDVKM come from the germline V gene.

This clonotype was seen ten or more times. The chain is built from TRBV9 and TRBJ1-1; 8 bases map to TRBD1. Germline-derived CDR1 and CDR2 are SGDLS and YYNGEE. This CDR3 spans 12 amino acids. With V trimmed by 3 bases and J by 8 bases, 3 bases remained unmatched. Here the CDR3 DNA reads TGTGCCAGCAGCGCAGACAGGGGCGAAGCTTTCTTT. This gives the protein CASSADRGEAFF.

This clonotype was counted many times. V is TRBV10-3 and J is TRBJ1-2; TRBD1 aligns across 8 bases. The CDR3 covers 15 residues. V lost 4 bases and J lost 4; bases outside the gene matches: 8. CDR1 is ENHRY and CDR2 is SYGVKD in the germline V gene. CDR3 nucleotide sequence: TGTGCCATCAGTGCTACGACAGGGGACGGCTATGGCTACACCTTC. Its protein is CAISATTGDGYGYTF.

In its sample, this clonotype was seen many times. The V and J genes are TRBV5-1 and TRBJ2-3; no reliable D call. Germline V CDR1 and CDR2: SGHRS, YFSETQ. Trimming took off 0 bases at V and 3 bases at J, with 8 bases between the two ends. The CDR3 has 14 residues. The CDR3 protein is CASSLGRGTDTQYF. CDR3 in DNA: TGCGCCAGCAGCTTGGGCCGCGGTACAGATACGCAGTATTTT.

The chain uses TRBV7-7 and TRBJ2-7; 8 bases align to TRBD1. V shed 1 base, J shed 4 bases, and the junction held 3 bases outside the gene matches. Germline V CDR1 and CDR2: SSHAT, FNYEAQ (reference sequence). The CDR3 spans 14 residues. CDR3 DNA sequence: TGTGCCAGCAGCTTAGGGACAGGGAGGTACGAGCAGTACTTC. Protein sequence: CASSLGTGRYEQYF.

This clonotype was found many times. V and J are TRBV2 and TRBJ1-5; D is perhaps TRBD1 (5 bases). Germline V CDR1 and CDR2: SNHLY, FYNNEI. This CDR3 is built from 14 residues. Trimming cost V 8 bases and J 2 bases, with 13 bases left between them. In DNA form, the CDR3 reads TGTGCCAGCTCCAAAGAAGGGGGCAATCAGCCCCAGCATTTT. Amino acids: CASSKEGGNQPQHF.

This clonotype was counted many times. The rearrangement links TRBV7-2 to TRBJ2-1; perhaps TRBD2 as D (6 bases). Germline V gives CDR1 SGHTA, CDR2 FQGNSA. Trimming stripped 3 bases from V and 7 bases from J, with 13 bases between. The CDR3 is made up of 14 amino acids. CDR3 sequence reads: CASSFLRGGNEQFF. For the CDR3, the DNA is TGTGCCAGCAGCTTTTTGCGGGGCGGAAATGAGCAGTTCTTC.

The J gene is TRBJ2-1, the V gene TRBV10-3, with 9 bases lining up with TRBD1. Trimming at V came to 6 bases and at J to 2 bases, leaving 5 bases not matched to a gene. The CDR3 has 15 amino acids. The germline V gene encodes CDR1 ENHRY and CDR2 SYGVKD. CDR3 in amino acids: CAISSGQGTYNEQFF. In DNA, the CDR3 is TGTGCCATCAGCTCGGGACAGGGAACCTACAATGAGCAGTTCTTC.

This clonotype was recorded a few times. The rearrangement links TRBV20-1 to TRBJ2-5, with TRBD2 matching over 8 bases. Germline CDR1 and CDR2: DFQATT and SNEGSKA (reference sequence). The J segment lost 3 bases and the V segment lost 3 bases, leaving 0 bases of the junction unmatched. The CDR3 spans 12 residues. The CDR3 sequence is CSASGREETQYF. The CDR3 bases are TGCAGTGCTAGCGGGAGGGAAGAGACCCAGTACTTC.

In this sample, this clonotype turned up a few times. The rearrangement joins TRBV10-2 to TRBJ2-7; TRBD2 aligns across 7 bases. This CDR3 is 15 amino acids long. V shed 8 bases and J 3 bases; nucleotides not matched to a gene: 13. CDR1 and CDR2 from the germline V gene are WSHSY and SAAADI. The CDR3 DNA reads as TGCGCCAGCTCCGCCCGGGACTACCCCTTCTACGAGCAGTACTTC. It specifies CASSARDYPFYEQYF.

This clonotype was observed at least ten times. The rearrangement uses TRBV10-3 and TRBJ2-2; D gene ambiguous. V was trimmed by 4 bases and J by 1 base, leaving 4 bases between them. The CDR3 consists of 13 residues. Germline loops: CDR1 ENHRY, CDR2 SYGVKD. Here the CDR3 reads CAISGRNTGELFF. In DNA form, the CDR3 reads TGTGCCATCAGTGGACGGAACACCGGGGAGCTGTTTTTT.

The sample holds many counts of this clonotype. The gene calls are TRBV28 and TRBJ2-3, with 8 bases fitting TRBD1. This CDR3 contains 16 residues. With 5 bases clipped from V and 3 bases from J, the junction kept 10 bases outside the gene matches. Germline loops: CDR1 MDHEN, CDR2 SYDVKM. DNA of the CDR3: TGTGCCAGCAGTCCACGGACAGGGAAGGGGACAGATACGCAGTATTTT. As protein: CASSPRTGKGTDTQYF.

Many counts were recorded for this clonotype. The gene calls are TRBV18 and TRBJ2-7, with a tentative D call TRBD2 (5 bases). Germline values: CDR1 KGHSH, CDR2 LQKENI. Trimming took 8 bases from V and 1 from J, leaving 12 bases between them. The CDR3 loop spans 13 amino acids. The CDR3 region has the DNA TGTGCCAGCCAAGCCGGGGAATCCTACGAGCAGTACTTC. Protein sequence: CASQAGESYEQYF.

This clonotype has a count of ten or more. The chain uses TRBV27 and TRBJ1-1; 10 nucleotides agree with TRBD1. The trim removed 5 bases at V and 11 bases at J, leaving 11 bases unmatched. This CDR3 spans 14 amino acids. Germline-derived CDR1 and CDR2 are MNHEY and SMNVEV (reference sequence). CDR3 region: CASSPGQGRLKAFF. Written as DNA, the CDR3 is TGTGCCAGCAGTCCGGGACAGGGGAGGCTAAAGGCTTTCTTT.

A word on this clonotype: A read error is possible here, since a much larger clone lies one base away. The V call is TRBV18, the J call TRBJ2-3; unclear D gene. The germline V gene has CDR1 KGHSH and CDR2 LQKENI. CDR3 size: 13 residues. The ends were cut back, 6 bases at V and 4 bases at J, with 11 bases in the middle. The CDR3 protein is CASSPTIADTQYF. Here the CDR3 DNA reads TGTGCCAGCTCCCCGACGATTGCAGATACGCAGTATTTT.

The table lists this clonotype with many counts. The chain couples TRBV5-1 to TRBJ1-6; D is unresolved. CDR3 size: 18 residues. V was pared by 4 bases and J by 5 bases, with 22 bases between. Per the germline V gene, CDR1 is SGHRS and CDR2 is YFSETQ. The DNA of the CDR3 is TGCGCCAGCAGCCTACCGATGTGTGCAGGATACGATAATTCACCCCTCCACTTT. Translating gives CASSLPMCAGYDNSPLHF.

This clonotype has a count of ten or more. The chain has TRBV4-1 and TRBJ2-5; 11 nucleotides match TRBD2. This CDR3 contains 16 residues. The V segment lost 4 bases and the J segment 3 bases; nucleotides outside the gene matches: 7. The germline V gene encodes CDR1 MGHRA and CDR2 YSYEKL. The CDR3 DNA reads TGCGCCAGCAGCCGGGGGACTAGCGGAAGTAAAGAGACCCAGTACTTC. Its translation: CASSRGTSGSKETQYF.

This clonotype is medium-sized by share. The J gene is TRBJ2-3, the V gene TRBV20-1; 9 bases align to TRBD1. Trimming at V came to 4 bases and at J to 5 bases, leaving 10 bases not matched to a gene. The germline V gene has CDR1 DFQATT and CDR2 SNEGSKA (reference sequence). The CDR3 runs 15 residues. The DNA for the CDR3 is TGCAGTGCTACAGCCCGGGACAGGGCTATAGATACGCAGTATTTT. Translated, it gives CSATARDRAIDTQYF.

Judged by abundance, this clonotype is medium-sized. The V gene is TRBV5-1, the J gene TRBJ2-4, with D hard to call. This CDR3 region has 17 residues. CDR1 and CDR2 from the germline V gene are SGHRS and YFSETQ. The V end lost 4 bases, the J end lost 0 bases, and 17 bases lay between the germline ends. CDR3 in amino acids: CASSLLPAIQAKNIQYF. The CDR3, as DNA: TGCGCCAGCAGCCTGTTACCGGCGATTCAAGCCAAAAACATTCAGTACTTC.

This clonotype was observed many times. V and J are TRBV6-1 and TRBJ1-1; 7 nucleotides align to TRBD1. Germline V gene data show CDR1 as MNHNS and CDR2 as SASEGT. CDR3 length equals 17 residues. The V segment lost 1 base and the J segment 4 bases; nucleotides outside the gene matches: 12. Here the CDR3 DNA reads TGTGCCAGCAGTGAAGGGAGGGATGACAGGGAAGTCACTGAAGCTTTCTTT. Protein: CASSEGRDDREVTEAFF.

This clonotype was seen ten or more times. The chain's CDR3 is CASSLLPPGLADYEQYF. DNA of the CDR3: TGTGCCAGCAGTTTGCTCCCACCGGGGCTAGCGGACTACGAGCAGTACTTC. The chain couples TRBV6-5 to TRBJ2-7; 7 bases line up with TRBD2. The CDR3 extends over 17 amino acids. Germline CDR1 is MNHEY and CDR2 is SVGAGI. V gave up 4 bases and J gave up 3 bases; unmatched junction bases: 15.

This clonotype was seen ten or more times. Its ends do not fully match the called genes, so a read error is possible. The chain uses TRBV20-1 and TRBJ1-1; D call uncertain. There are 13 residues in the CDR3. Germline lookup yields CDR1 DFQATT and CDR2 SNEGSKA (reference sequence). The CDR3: CSARVAGPNTEAF. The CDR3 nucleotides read TGCAGTGCTAGAGTCGCAGGCCCCAACACTGAAGCTTTT.

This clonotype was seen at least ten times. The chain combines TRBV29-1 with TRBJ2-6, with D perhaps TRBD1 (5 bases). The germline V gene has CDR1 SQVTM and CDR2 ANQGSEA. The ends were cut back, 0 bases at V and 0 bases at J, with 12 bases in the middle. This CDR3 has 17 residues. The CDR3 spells CSVEDPWGPSGANVLTF. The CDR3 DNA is TGCAGCGTTGAAGATCCCTGGGGCCCCTCTGGGGCCAACGTCCTGACTTTC.